Presented here are 18 T cell receptor beta chains from one specimen sequenced in a study of T cell repertoires in cytomegalovirus infection. No antigen has been assigned to these receptors. TCRdb recomputed calls from the reads with MiXCR, one row per CDR3 protein. The repertoire holds a few hundred thousand distinct CDR3 sequences, just under 35% seen once, with roughly 12% in the top ten. The sequencing used cultured PBMCs, collected from culture after CMV antigen stimulation. The receptors shown here come from a human donor in good health (CMV status not recorded). Some clones in this sample may be carry-over from other donors' samples.

In its sample, this clonotype was seen a few times. The chain carries TRBV7-9 and TRBJ2-1, with 8 bases lining up with TRBD2. V lost 2 bases and J lost 3; bases outside the gene matches: 15. The length of the CDR3 is 19 residues. CDR1 and CDR2 from the germline V gene are SEHNR and FQNEAQ (reference sequence). The chain's CDR3 is CASSLPSRGVADNYNEQFF. The CDR3 DNA is TGTGCCAGCAGCTTACCCTCGCGGGGGGTAGCGGATAACTACAATGAGCAGTTCTTC.

The chain is built from TRBV14 and TRBJ2-1; 12 bases are shared with TRBD2. This CDR3 spans 16 amino acids. Per the germline V gene, CDR1 is SGHDN and CDR2 is FVKESK. Trimming cost V 4 bases and J 8 bases; bases outside gene matches: 9. The CDR3 coding sequence is TGTGCCAGCAGCCGAGACCCTAGCGGGAGGGCCCATGAGCAGTTCTTC. It specifies CASSRDPSGRAHEQFF.

The chain carries TRBV11-3 and TRBJ2-1; 13 bases align to TRBD2. Germline V gives CDR1 SGHNT, CDR2 YENEEA. The CDR3 has 17 amino acids. V dropped 5 bases and J dropped 10; count of bases not matched to a gene: 14. CDR3 in amino acids: CASSKGQGRLAGGEQFF. The CDR3 DNA reads TGTGCCAGCAGCAAGGGACAGGGGAGACTAGCGGGAGGAGAGCAGTTCTTC.

V gene TRBV10-3 combines with J gene TRBJ1-1, with TRBD1 identical over 9 bases. Germline-derived CDR1 and CDR2 are ENHRY and SYGVKD. The CDR3 loop spans 14 amino acids. Unmatched junction bases numbered 2, after V lost 3 bases and J lost 3 bases. CDR3 sequence reads: CAISDGQGYTEAFF. In DNA, the CDR3 is TGTGCCATCAGTGATGGACAGGGGTACACTGAAGCTTTCTTT.

A note on this clonotype: Without the conserved terminal phenylalanine or tryptophan, this CDR3 likely stems from a read error. The rearrangement joins TRBV7-2 to TRBJ2-3; the D call may be TRBD1 or TRBD2 (5 bases each). CDR3 size: 15 residues. V dropped 6 bases and J dropped 1 base, with 14 bases sitting between them. Germline V gene sequence: CDR1 SGHTA, CDR2 FQGNSA. Here the CDR3 reads CASRWDAGRTDTQYY. As DNA, the CDR3 is TGTGCCAGCAGGTGGGACGCTGGACGCACAGATACGCAGTATTAT.

This clonotype was counted a single time. This chain links TRBV2 with TRBJ1-2, with 11 bases fitting TRBD1. The CDR3 runs 14 residues. Trimming took 3 bases from V and 4 from J; bases not matched to a gene: 1. Germline V gene sequence: CDR1 SNHLY, CDR2 FYNNEI. In DNA form, the CDR3 reads TGTGCCAGCAGTGAGGGACAGGGGGTCTATGGCTACACCTTC. Its protein is CASSEGQGVYGYTF.

The chain carries TRBV24-1 and TRBJ2-2, with no clear D. The CDR3 totals 16 residues. Trimming shortened V by 3 bases and J by 1 base, and 11 bases separated the two germline ends. CDR1 is KGHDR, CDR2 SFDVKD, per germline. The CDR3 sequence: CATSDPNVGNTGELFF. The CDR3 coding sequence is TGTGCCACCAGTGATCCTAACGTGGGGAACACCGGGGAGCTGTTTTTT.

Only a few counts were recorded for this clonotype. The V and J genes are TRBV12-3 or TRBV12-4 and TRBJ2-1, with 12 nucleotides matching TRBD2. V was pared by 6 bases and J by 2 bases, with 2 bases of the junction left unmatched. This CDR3 is 15 amino acids long. Here the CDR3 DNA reads TGTGCCAGCAGACGACTAGCGGGAGCCTACAATGAGCAGTTCTTC. Protein: CASRRLAGAYNEQFF.

This clonotype has more than one count but fewer than ten. The rearrangement joins TRBV4-2 to TRBJ1-2; unclear D gene. This CDR3 is built from 13 residues. The ends were cut back, 1 base at V and 8 bases at J, with 11 bases in the middle. The germline gives CDR1 LGHNA, CDR2 YNFKEQ. The CDR3 DNA reads as TGTGCCAGCAGCCAAGGGCTCTGGCTGGGCTACACCTTC. This gives the protein CASSQGLWLGYTF.

This clonotype has ten or more counts. The gene calls are TRBV6-1 and TRBJ2-7, with 7 nucleotides matching TRBD1. The CDR3 totals 13 residues. The ends lost 5 bases at V and 2 bases at J; junction bases unmatched: 3. Germline CDR1 is MNHNS and CDR2 is SASEGT. CDR3 region: CASSFTGAYEQYF. CDR3 nucleotide sequence: TGTGCCAGCAGTTTTACAGGGGCCTACGAGCAGTACTTC.

Only a few counts were recorded for this clonotype. V and J are TRBV3-1 and TRBJ2-7; 8 bases match TRBD2. CDR1 and CDR2 (germline): LGHDT, YNNKEL (reference sequence). V was pared by 4 bases and J by 3 bases, with 11 bases of the junction left unmatched. The CDR3 covers 16 residues. In DNA, the CDR3 is TGTGCCAGCAGCCCTCTCGGGGGTAGCGGGAACTACGAGCAGTACTTC. Translated: CASSPLGGSGNYEQYF.

The CDR3 bases are TGCGCCAGCAGCCAAGTCCCTAGCGGGAACTTCCACAATGAGCAGTTCTTC. It yields the protein CASSQVPSGNFHNEQFF. The J gene is TRBJ2-1, the V gene TRBV4-3; 9 nucleotides match TRBD2. The junction had 9 bases not matched to a gene; V was cut back by 1 base and J by 5 bases. This CDR3 spans 17 amino acids. Per the germline V gene, CDR1 is LGHNA and CDR2 is YSLEER.

The chain couples TRBV20-1 to TRBJ1-5; maybe TRBD1 (5 bases). V lost 4 bases and J 1 base, leaving 11 bases between the germline ends. Germline CDR1 reads DFQATT; CDR2 reads SNEGSKA (reference sequence). The CDR3 totals 14 residues. In DNA, the CDR3 is TGCAGTGCTACGGGACTGACCAGCAATCAGCCCCAGCATTTT. This sequence encodes CSATGLTSNQPQHF.

This clonotype was counted many times. The CDR3 sequence is CASSSDPGLAGAFSYEQYV. The CDR3 nucleotides read TGTGCCAGCAGCTCGGACCCGGGACTAGCGGGAGCGTTCTCCTACGAGCAGTACGTC. The chain uses TRBV7-8 and TRBJ2-7, with TRBD2 identical over 14 bases. Looked up from germline, CDR1 is SGHVS and CDR2 is FQNEAQ. The CDR3 totals 19 residues. V gave up 4 bases and J gave up 0 bases; unmatched junction bases: 11.

The V gene is TRBV20-1, the J gene TRBJ2-1; a possible D gene is TRBD2 (5 bases). The CDR3 has 12 amino acids. Germline V gene lookup returns CDR1 DFQATT and CDR2 SNEGSKA (reference sequence). With 2 bases removed from V and 10 bases from J, the gap between germline ends came to 12 bases. The CDR3 sequence: CSARLATLEQFF. The CDR3 DNA is TGCAGTGCTAGATTAGCGACCTTGGAGCAGTTCTTC.

This chain joins TRBV11-2 and TRBJ1-5; D unresolved. The CDR3 totals 12 residues. Germline values: CDR1 SGHAT, CDR2 FQNNGV. V lost 5 bases and J lost 7, with 9 bases in between. The CDR3 DNA reads TGTGCCAGCAGCCACCACGGGCAGCCCCAGCATTTT. It encodes CASSHHGQPQHF.

This clonotype was detected a few times. The chain recombines TRBV11-2 with TRBJ1-1; D remains ambiguous. The CDR3 totals 15 residues. Germline values: CDR1 SGHAT, CDR2 FQNNGV. Trimming shortened V by 0 bases and J by 1 base, and 9 bases separated the two germline ends. The CDR3 nucleotides are TGTGCCAGCAGCTTAGATCTAACGGGGAACACTGAAGCTTTCTTT. Translated, it gives CASSLDLTGNTEAFF.

The rearrangement joins TRBV4-1 to TRBJ2-3; no clear D. V was cut by 4 bases and J by 6 bases, with 8 bases left in between. Looked up from germline, CDR1 is MGHRA and CDR2 is YSYEKL. This CDR3 contains 12 residues. The CDR3 coding sequence is TGCGCCAGCAGCCTTAAAGGGGATACGCAGTATTTT. It encodes CASSLKGDTQYF.